These T cell receptor beta chains were read from a single sample in a study of CD8+ T cells in alopecia areata. Using immunoSEQ multiplex PCR, the repertoire was profiled, and TCRdb retains in-frame clones only, with some absent. The repertoire holds roughly 150,000 clones, with 87% as singletons. The sequencing used CD8+ T cells sorted from blood, collected at week 0. The origin of the receptors is a human donor with alopecia areata. Both conserved end residues are part of each CDR3. D genes are given only for firm matches.

d_call,j_call,v_call,cdr3_nt,cdr3_aa
TRBD1,TRBJ1-5,TRBV2,TGTGCCAGCAGTGAAGGGACCGGGACAGGAGTTAATCAGCCCCAGCATTTT,CASSEGTGTGVNQPQHF
-,TRBJ2-3,TRBV29-1,TGCAGCCTACGGCCCCCTAGCACAGATACGCAGTATTTT,CSLRPPSTDTQYF
-,TRBJ2-3,TRBV19,TGTGCCAGTGGGCGAACGAGCACAGATACGCAGTATTTT,CASGRTSTDTQYF
TRBD1,TRBJ1-5,TRBV6-6,TGTGCCAGCAGAAAAGGACAGGGTGCAGGCCAGCCCCAGCATTTT,CASRKGQGAGQPQHF
TRBD2,TRBJ2-7,TRBV2,TGTGCCAGCCGAACTAGCGGGGGGTCCAGGAGCTCCTACGAGCAGTACTTC,CASRTSGGSRSSYEQYF
-,TRBJ2-7,TRBV5-1,TGCGCCAGCAGCTCCGGGACGGGGAATCTTCTCTACGAGCAGTACTTC,CASSSGTGNLLYEQYF
-,TRBJ2-7,TRBV6-5,TGTGCCAGCAGTTACTCGACACCCCCCTACGAGCAGTACTTC,CASSYSTPPYEQYF
TRBD1,TRBJ1-2,TRBV5-1,TGCGCCAGCACCTCTGGACAGGGTTTACTCGGCTACACCTTC,CASTSGQGLLGYTF
-,TRBJ2-5,TRBV7-9,TGTGCCAGCAGCTTAGTAACTAGTCGAGGGATGAAGACCCAGTACTTC,CASSLVTSRGMKTQYF
-,TRBJ2-1,TRBV30,TGTGCCTGGAGTTGGACCCCCTACAATGAGCAGTTCTTC,CAWSWTPYNEQFF
TRBD1,TRBJ2-3,TRBV27,TGTGCCAGCAGTTTGACAGGGGCGACCTCCCACACAGATACGCAGTATTTT,CASSLTGATSHTDTQYF
TRBD1,TRBJ1-2,TRBV5-4,TGTGCCAGCAGCTTTACCGGGACAGGGGCGGGCTACACCTTC,CASSFTGTGAGYTF